This T cell receptor beta chain was recorded in a study of blood T cell repertoires in COVID-19. Study as a whole: Whether acute or convalescent, the COVID-19 samples came from the United States, Italy and Spain. Sample material is recorded as cDNA or gDNA derived from T cells, B-cell-depleted T cells, or PBMCs.

The germline V gene has CDR1 LNHDA and CDR2 SQIVND (reference sequence). The CDR3 is 19 residues long. V gave up 8 bases and J gave up 0 bases; unmatched junction bases: 17. How the authors handled the data: Amplification from reference gene primers served as the basis for estimated nucleated cell counts. Repertoires were generated with immunoSEQ multiplex PCR, while TCRdb's copy carries only in-frame clones and drops some. V and J calls and clone size are those listed in that table; D and trimming were worked out from the DNA. Of 55,000 to 75,000 clones in the sample, about 81% were seen once. The clonotype comes from a man older than 75 with acute or convalescent COVID-19. The J gene is TRBJ2-3, the V gene TRBV19; 10 bases are shared with TRBD1. The sequencing input was peripheral blood. This chain's CDR3 is CASSGARTGGHPSTDTQYF. Written as DNA, the CDR3 is TGTGCCAGTTCCGGAGCCCGGACAGGGGGGCACCCGAGCACAGATACGCAGTATTTT.